One and the same sample provided the 21 T cell receptor beta chains below, sequenced in a study of T cell responses to AZD1222 COVID-19 vaccine. The repertoire was sequenced with immunoSEQ multiplex PCR; TCRdb's copy has only in-frame clones and lacks some. The table includes approximately 99,000 clones, roughly 86% detected once. Specimen: peripheral blood, collected on day 0 of AZD1222 vaccination. The origin of the receptors is an adult in good health.

The chain has TRBV10-1 and TRBJ1-2, with 10 bases identical to TRBD1. V was clipped by 5 bases and J by 7 bases; unmatched bases: 7. The CDR3 contains 14 residues. Germline assignment: CDR1 WNHNN and CDR2 SYGVQD (reference sequence). For the CDR3, the DNA is TGCGCCAGCAGTCCTGGACAGGGGGTTTCTGGCTACACCTTC. This translates into CASSPGQGVSGYTF.

This chain connects TRBV28 to TRBJ1-1; D is uncertain. The CDR3 loop spans 14 amino acids. Germline assignment: CDR1 MDHEN and CDR2 SYDVKM. Trimming removed 3 bases at V and 5 bases at J, with 13 bases between. The CDR3 DNA reads as TGTGCCAGCAGTTTTGCCAGGCTGGGAACTGAAGCTTTCTTT. The encoded protein is CASSFARLGTEAFF.

The chain links TRBV27 to TRBJ1-2; 7 bases line up with TRBD1. Germline V gives CDR1 MNHEY, CDR2 SMNVEV (reference sequence). The CDR3 is 12 amino acids. The V and J ends lost 5 bases and 5 bases, in that order; junction bases with no gene match: 2. CDR3: CASSIQGYGYTF. CDR3 coding DNA: TGTGCCAGCAGTATACAGGGGTATGGCTACACCTTC.

This chain connects TRBV3-1 (or the pseudogene TRBV3-2) to TRBJ1-2; D unclear. The CDR3 has 15 amino acids. Trimming removed 0 bases from V and 0 bases from J, with 8 bases in between. CDR1 LGHDT and CDR2 YNNKEL come from the germline V gene (reference sequence). CDR3 in DNA: TGTGCCAGCAGCCAAGAAGGAGCTCCTAACTATGGCTACACCTTC. This translates into CASSQEGAPNYGYTF.

The chain joins TRBV5-5 to TRBJ1-1; D is perhaps TRBD1 (5 bases). This CDR3 has 14 amino acids. V was trimmed by 1 base and J by 5 bases, leaving 12 bases between them. Germline-derived CDR1 and CDR2 are SGHKS and YYEKEE (reference sequence). The CDR3 sequence is CASSLMRGSTEAFF. CDR3 sequence (DNA): TGTGCCAGCAGCTTGATGCGGGGCTCGACTGAAGCTTTCTTT.

J is TRBJ2-3 and V is TRBV5-1, with D tentatively TRBD1 (6 bases). This CDR3 spans 14 amino acids. Trimming cost V 1 base and J 4 bases, with 10 bases left between them. Germline-derived CDR1 and CDR2 are SGHRS and YFSETQ. DNA for the CDR3: TGCGCCAGCAGCTTGCAGGGGCTGGCAGATACGCAGTATTTT. It codes for CASSLQGLADTQYF.

The chain employs TRBV28 and TRBJ1-3; D remains ambiguous. V was pared by 3 bases and J by 6 bases, with 18 bases between. The CDR3 is made up of 16 amino acids. CDR1 is MDHEN and CDR2 is SYDVKM in the germline V gene. The CDR3 loop is CASSFTGGLRENTIYF. CDR3 sequence (DNA): TGTGCCAGCAGTTTCACCGGTGGTCTACGTGAAAACACCATATATTTT. The complete variable domain, with remaining parts taken from reference TRBV28 and TRBJ1-3, reads DVKVTQSSRYLVKRTGEKVFLECVQDMDHENMFWYRQDPGLGLRLIYFSYDVKMKEKGDIPEGYSVSREKKERFSLILESASTNQTSMYLCASSFTGGLRENTIYFGEGSWLTVV.

This clone has just one count. This sequence joins TRBV14 and TRBJ2-7, with D uncertain. Looked up from germline, CDR1 is SGHDN and CDR2 is FVKESK. The length of the CDR3 is 12 residues. Trimming cost V 4 bases and J 8 bases, with 12 bases left between them. This CDR3 reads CASSPRVSQQYF. The CDR3 bases are TGTGCCAGCAGCCCCCGGGTGAGCCAGCAGTACTTC.

The J gene is TRBJ1-5, the V gene TRBV2; 9 bases align to TRBD1. Per germline, CDR1 SNHLY and CDR2 FYNNEI. The trim removed 2 bases at V and 2 bases at J, leaving 1 base unmatched. The CDR3 runs to 15 residues. CDR3 DNA sequence: TGTGCCAGCAGTGAAAGGACAGGGGGCAATCAGCCCCAGCATTTT. Protein: CASSERTGGNQPQHF.

The rearrangement uses TRBV7-2 and TRBJ1-5; TRBD1 is a possible D gene (6 bases). This CDR3 has 16 amino acids. Deletions cut 3 bases from V and 6 bases from J, with 18 bases between. CDR1 is SGHTA, CDR2 FQGNSA, per germline. The CDR3 nucleotides are TGTGCCAGCAGCTTGTCCACAGGGAGCGGGGGTCAGCCCCAGCATTTT. It is translated as CASSLSTGSGGQPQHF.

The chain couples TRBV11-3 to TRBJ2-2, with D perhaps TRBD2 (6 bases). CDR1 and CDR2 (germline): SGHNT, YENEEA. The CDR3 consists of 16 residues. Trimming cost V 3 bases and J 6 bases, with 17 bases left between them. CDR3 region: CASSLETRGTAGELFF. In nucleotides, the CDR3 is TGTGCCAGCAGCTTGGAAACCCGGGGGACGGCCGGGGAGCTGTTTTTT.

The chain links TRBV7-6 to TRBJ2-7; D remains unclear. This CDR3 has 16 amino acids. The germline V gene has CDR1 SGHVS and CDR2 FNYEAQ. V dropped 1 base and J dropped 0 bases, with 13 bases sitting between them. The DNA for the CDR3 is TGTGCCAGCAGCTTAGGCCTCGGGCAGAGCTCCTACGAGCAGTACTTC. Protein sequence: CASSLGLGQSSYEQYF.

The chain combines TRBV19 with TRBJ1-1; 7 nucleotides match TRBD1. This CDR3 spans 14 amino acids. With V trimmed by 7 bases and J by 0 bases, 5 bases remained unmatched. Germline CDR1 LNHDA, CDR2 SQIVND (reference sequence). The CDR3 is CASTEGALNTEAFF. CDR3 sequence (DNA): TGTGCCAGTACCGAGGGGGCCCTGAACACTGAAGCTTTCTTT. Drawing the rest from reference TRBV19 and TRBJ1-1, the complete variable domain is DGGITQSPKYLFRKEGQNVTLSCEQNLNHDAMYWYRQDPGQGLRLIYYSQIVNDFQKGDIAEGYSVSREKKESFPLTVTSAQKNPTAFYLCASTEGALNTEAFFGQGTRLTVV.

The rearrangement uses TRBV3-1 (or the pseudogene TRBV3-2) and TRBJ2-5; tentatively, D is TRBD1 (5 bases). The tail of the sequence fits TRBJ2-7 better, so the J call may be wrong. The V gene's germline CDR1 is LGHDT and CDR2 YNNKEL (reference sequence). The CDR3 runs 17 residues. The CDR3 reads CASSQDSLLQGSYEQYF. DNA for the CDR3: TGTGCCAGCAGCCAAGATAGTCTCCTTCAGGGATCCTACGAGCAGTACTTC.

This chain uses TRBV27 with TRBJ2-1, with 7 nucleotides matching TRBD1. CDR1 is MNHEY, CDR2 SMNVEV, per germline (reference sequence). The J segment lost 2 bases and the V segment lost 4 bases, leaving 8 bases of the junction unmatched. The CDR3 totals 16 residues. In nucleotides, the CDR3 is TGTGCCAGCAGTTCCCAGACAGGGTGGGCCTACAATGAGCAGTTCTTC. This encodes CASSSQTGWAYNEQFF.

The table lists this clone with a few counts. V and J are TRBV29-1 and TRBJ2-3; TRBD1 matches 10 bases. This CDR3 has 14 amino acids. The V gene's germline CDR1 is SQVTM and CDR2 ANQGSEA. With V trimmed by 6 bases and J by 3 bases, 6 bases remained unmatched. In DNA form, the CDR3 reads TGCAGCGTACCGGGACAGGGGCCGACAGATACGCAGTATTTT. It is translated as CSVPGQGPTDTQYF.

J is TRBJ2-1 and V is TRBV7-3; TRBD2 matches at 7 bases. This CDR3 has 18 amino acids. Germline V CDR1 and CDR2: SGHTA, FQGTGA. The junction had 17 bases not matched to a gene; V was cut back by 5 bases and J by 4 bases. The chain's CDR3 is CASSPHGPLAATYNEQFF. Here the CDR3 DNA reads TGTGCCAGCAGCCCCCACGGCCCCCTAGCGGCTACGTACAATGAGCAGTTCTTC. The full variable domain, completed using reference TRBV7-3 and TRBJ2-1, is GAGVSQTPSNKVTEKGKYVELRCDPISGHTALYWYRQSLGQGPEFLIYFQGTGAADDSGLPNDRFFAVRPEGSVSTLKIQRTERGDSAVYLCASSPHGPLAATYNEQFFGPGTRLTVL.

The chain combines TRBV5-6 with TRBJ2-5; weak D call: TRBD1 (5 bases). CDR1 and CDR2 from the germline V gene are SGHDT and YYEEEE. The V and J ends lost 3 bases and 3 bases respectively, with 9 bases between them. This CDR3 is 13 amino acids long. In DNA form, the CDR3 reads TGTGCCAGCAGCTGGCAGGGCGAAGAGACCCAGTACTTC. Residues: CASSWQGEETQYF.

J is TRBJ2-7 and V is TRBV10-3, with D possibly being TRBD1 (5 bases). The CDR3 runs 18 residues. The germline V gene encodes CDR1 ENHRY and CDR2 SYGVKD. Between the trimmed V and J ends, which lost 3 bases and 4 bases, there was a span of 25 bases. The CDR3 here is CAISEVGDSYPVVYEQYF. DNA for the CDR3: TGTGCCATCAGTGAAGTGGGCGACAGCTACCCGGTAGTATACGAGCAGTACTTC.

The chain is built from TRBV6-5 and TRBJ1-2; a possible D gene is TRBD1 (6 bases). This CDR3 spans 13 amino acids. V was cut by 11 bases and J by 1 base, with 14 bases left in between. Germline V gene lookup returns CDR1 MNHEY and CDR2 SVGAGI. The CDR3 loop is CACKDSFNYGYTF. CDR3 in DNA: TGTGCCTGTAAGGACAGCTTTAACTATGGCTACACCTTC.

The chain is built from TRBV19 and TRBJ1-4, with D possibly being TRBD1 (6 bases). Germline CDR1 and CDR2: LNHDA and SQIVND (reference sequence). V lost 4 bases and J 0 bases, leaving 9 bases between the germline ends. CDR3 length equals 15 residues. DNA of the CDR3: TGTGCCAGTAGTAGGACAGCGGCAACTAATGAAAAACTGTTTTTT. Residues: CASSRTAATNEKLFF.